The rows below give T cell receptor beta chains drawn from one sample of a study of identical twins. One entry per CDR3 protein, called by TCRdb with MiXCR from the 5' RACE reads. The sample comprises 250,000 or so distinct CDR3 sequences, approximately 7% of which are singletons, and 3.5% to 4% rests with the top ten. The same data also went into a second study, on yellow fever vaccine responses in identical twins.

The specimen sequenced was memory (CD45RO+) T cells sorted from blood. These receptors all come from a woman between 18 and 29 years old in good health. The CDR3 runs from the conserved cysteine through the conserved F or W. A D gene is named only where the DNA matches it firmly. The size of a clone is reported for some rows only, either as once, few or many, or as a class for expanded clones.

J gene: TRBJ2-2
clone size: many
V gene: TRBV10-3
D gene: -
CDR3 protein: CAIRDTNTGELFF
CDR3 DNA: TGTGCCATCCGAGACACCAACACCGGGGAGCTGTTTTTT

J gene: TRBJ2-2
clone size: few
V gene: TRBV18
D gene: -
CDR3 protein: CASSGGANTGELFF
CDR3 DNA: TGTGCCAGCTCAGGGGGCGCGAACACCGGGGAGCTGTTTTTT

J gene: TRBJ1-1
clone size: many
V gene: TRBV20-1
D gene: -
CDR3 protein: CSARDIRGHLNTEAFF
CDR3 DNA: TGCAGTGCTAGAGATATCAGGGGCCATCTGAACACTGAAGCTTTCTTT

J gene: TRBJ1-1
clone size: -
V gene: TRBV5-5
D gene: -
CDR3 protein: CASSLEWGSLPNTEAFF
CDR3 DNA: TGTGCCAGCAGCTTGGAGTGGGGCAGTCTGCCGAACACTGAAGCTTTCTTT

J gene: TRBJ2-2
clone size: few
V gene: TRBV24-1
D gene: -
CDR3 protein: CATSWAGELFF
CDR3 DNA: TGTGCCACCAGTTGGGCCGGGGAGCTGTTTTTT

J gene: TRBJ2-3
clone size: -
V gene: TRBV3-1
D gene: -
CDR3 protein: CASSRGLADTQYF
CDR3 DNA: TGTGCCAGCAGCCGGGGGTTGGCAGATACGCAGTATTTT

J gene: TRBJ2-1
clone size: -
V gene: TRBV5-1
D gene: -
CDR3 protein: CASSLNPDNNEQFF
CDR3 DNA: TGCGCCAGCAGCTTGAACCCCGACAACAATGAGCAGTTCTTC

J gene: TRBJ1-2
clone size: many
V gene: TRBV29-1
D gene: TRBD1
CDR3 protein: CSVDPGQGAGGYTF
CDR3 DNA: TGCAGCGTTGACCCGGGACAGGGGGCAGGTGGCTACACCTTC

J gene: TRBJ1-5
clone size: few
V gene: TRBV7-2
D gene: -
CDR3 protein: CASSFAGFVQPQHF
CDR3 DNA: TGTGCCAGCAGCTTCGCAGGGTTTGTCCAGCCCCAGCATTTT

J gene: TRBJ2-1
clone size: -
V gene: TRBV5-4
D gene: -
CDR3 protein: CASSLKRGAGDEQFF
CDR3 DNA: TGTGCCAGCAGCTTGAAACGGGGGGCCGGGGATGAGCAGTTCTTC

J gene: TRBJ1-1
clone size: -
V gene: TRBV5-1
D gene: TRBD1
CDR3 protein: CASSIGQGDTEAFF
CDR3 DNA: TGCGCCAGCAGCATAGGACAGGGTGACACTGAAGCTTTCTTT

J gene: TRBJ2-1
clone size: many
V gene: TRBV5-1
D gene: TRBD2
CDR3 protein: CASSSTGTSGREISYNEQFF
CDR3 DNA: TGCGCCAGCAGCTCGACCGGGACTAGCGGGAGGGAGATCTCCTACAATGAGCAGTTCTTC

J gene: TRBJ2-1
clone size: many
V gene: TRBV5-1
D gene: TRBD2
CDR3 protein: CASSLMVSSGYNEQFF
CDR3 DNA: TGCGCCAGCAGCTTGATGGTCTCTAGCGGGTACAATGAGCAGTTCTTC

J gene: TRBJ1-1
clone size: -
V gene: TRBV20-1
D gene: -
CDR3 protein: CSARDWRKGTEAFF
CDR3 DNA: TGCAGTGCTAGAGATTGGAGGAAAGGGACTGAAGCTTTCTTT

J gene: TRBJ2-2
clone size: once
V gene: TRBV28
D gene: TRBD1
CDR3 protein: CASSPGQKRTGELFF
CDR3 DNA: TGTGCCAGCAGTCCGGGACAGAAAAGAACCGGGGAGCTGTTTTTT

J gene: TRBJ2-2
clone size: few
V gene: TRBV10-1
D gene: -
CDR3 protein: CASSDTGRGNTGELFF
CDR3 DNA: TGCGCCAGCAGTGACACAGGGAGGGGAAACACCGGGGAGCTGTTTTTT

J gene: TRBJ1-3
clone size: many
V gene: TRBV15
D gene: -
CDR3 protein: CATSRDRLGGNTIYF
CDR3 DNA: TGTGCCACCAGCAGAGATCGTCTTGGGGGAAACACCATATATTTT

J gene: TRBJ2-5
clone size: -
V gene: TRBV5-1
D gene: TRBD1
CDR3 protein: CASSLGTGGKETQYF
CDR3 DNA: TGCGCCAGCAGCTTGGGGACAGGGGGCAAAGAGACCCAGTACTTC

J gene: TRBJ1-1
clone size: many
V gene: TRBV20-1
D gene: -
CDR3 protein: CSARGGGAITEAFF
CDR3 DNA: TGCAGTGCTAGAGGTGGAGGGGCGATCACTGAAGCTTTCTTT

J gene: TRBJ2-1
clone size: many
V gene: TRBV4-1
D gene: TRBD2
CDR3 protein: CASSQDLREGPLEQFF
CDR3 DNA: TGCGCCAGCAGCCAAGATTTGCGGGAGGGTCCTTTGGAGCAGTTCTTC

J gene: TRBJ2-1
clone size: -
V gene: TRBV20-1
D gene: TRBD2
CDR3 protein: CSARVGRDGGGGVDNEQFF
CDR3 DNA: TGCAGTGCTAGAGTTGGGAGGGATGGGGGCGGGGGGGTGGACAATGAGCAGTTCTTC

J gene: TRBJ2-5
clone size: -
V gene: TRBV21-1
D gene: -
CDR3 protein: CASSARDRGYPQETQYF
CDR3 DNA: TGTGCCAGCAGCGCTAGGGACAGGGGTTACCCCCAAGAGACCCAGTACTTC

J gene: TRBJ1-3
clone size: many
V gene: TRBV12-3/TRBV12-4
D gene: -
CDR3 protein: CASKPGGTGNTIYF
CDR3 DNA: TGTGCCTCGAAACCCGGGGGGACTGGAAACACCATATATTTT

J gene: TRBJ2-3
clone size: -
V gene: TRBV5-1
D gene: -
CDR3 protein: CASSESLSTDTQYF
CDR3 DNA: TGCGCCAGCAGCGAGTCTTTGAGCACAGATACGCAGTATTTT

J gene: TRBJ2-5
clone size: few
V gene: TRBV7-2
D gene: -
CDR3 protein: CASSFGGREVKTQYF
CDR3 DNA: TGTGCCAGCAGCTTCGGCGGCAGGGAGGTAAAGACCCAGTACTTC

J gene: TRBJ1-1
clone size: many
V gene: TRBV3-1
D gene: TRBD1
CDR3 protein: CASSNRGMNTEAFF
CDR3 DNA: TGTGCCAGCAGTAACAGGGGCATGAACACTGAAGCTTTCTTT

J gene: TRBJ2-1
clone size: many
V gene: TRBV9
D gene: TRBD2
CDR3 protein: CASSVSSGRFNNEQFF
CDR3 DNA: TGTGCCAGCAGCGTTTCTAGCGGGAGATTCAACAATGAGCAGTTCTTC

J gene: TRBJ1-1
clone size: many
V gene: TRBV5-1
D gene: TRBD1
CDR3 protein: CASSLTPRTGGGAEAFF
CDR3 DNA: TGCGCCAGCAGCTTGACCCCCCGGACAGGGGGAGGTGCTGAAGCTTTCTTT

J gene: TRBJ2-7
clone size: many
V gene: TRBV7-2
D gene: -
CDR3 protein: CASSLGAGSSYEQYF
CDR3 DNA: TGTGCCAGCAGCTTAGGGGCGGGGAGCTCCTACGAGCAGTACTTC

J gene: TRBJ2-7
clone size: many
V gene: TRBV20-1
D gene: -
CDR3 protein: CSASPRAYEQYF
CDR3 DNA: TGCAGTGCTAGCCCCAGGGCTTACGAGCAGTACTTC

J gene: TRBJ2-1
clone size: -
V gene: TRBV7-2
D gene: TRBD2
CDR3 protein: CASSPASGRAEQFF
CDR3 DNA: TGTGCCAGCAGCCCCGCTAGCGGGAGGGCCGAGCAGTTCTTC

J gene: TRBJ2-3
clone size: few
V gene: TRBV2
D gene: -
CDR3 protein: CASKVGGISTDTQYF
CDR3 DNA: TGTGCCAGCAAGGTCGGCGGGATTAGCACAGATACGCAGTATTTT

J gene: TRBJ2-5
clone size: -
V gene: TRBV4-2
D gene: -
CDR3 protein: CASSRTQGQETQYF
CDR3 DNA: TGTGCCAGCAGCCGGACTCAGGGGCAGGAGACCCAGTACTTC

J gene: TRBJ1-5
clone size: many
V gene: TRBV20-1
D gene: -
CDR3 protein: CSAPGGNQPQHF
CDR3 DNA: TGCAGTGCCCCAGGGGGCAATCAGCCCCAGCATTTT

J gene: TRBJ1-5
clone size: few
V gene: TRBV7-8
D gene: -
CDR3 protein: CASSKDYSNQPQHF
CDR3 DNA: TGTGCCAGCAGTAAAGATTATAGCAATCAGCCCCAGCATTTT

J gene: TRBJ2-3
clone size: few
V gene: TRBV15
D gene: -
CDR3 protein: CATSRGLGGGSTDTQYF
CDR3 DNA: TGTGCCACCAGCAGAGGTCTAGGGGGGGGGAGCACAGATACGCAGTATTTT

J gene: TRBJ1-5
clone size: -
V gene: TRBV28
D gene: -
CDR3 protein: CASSEPDRSSETQHF
CDR3 DNA: TGTGCCAGCAGCGAACCTGACAGGTCCTCAGAGACCCAGCATTTT

J gene: TRBJ1-6
clone size: few
V gene: TRBV7-2
D gene: -
CDR3 protein: CASSLLAGKNSPLHF
CDR3 DNA: TGTGCCAGCAGCTTATTGGCAGGGAAGAATTCACCCCTCCACTTT